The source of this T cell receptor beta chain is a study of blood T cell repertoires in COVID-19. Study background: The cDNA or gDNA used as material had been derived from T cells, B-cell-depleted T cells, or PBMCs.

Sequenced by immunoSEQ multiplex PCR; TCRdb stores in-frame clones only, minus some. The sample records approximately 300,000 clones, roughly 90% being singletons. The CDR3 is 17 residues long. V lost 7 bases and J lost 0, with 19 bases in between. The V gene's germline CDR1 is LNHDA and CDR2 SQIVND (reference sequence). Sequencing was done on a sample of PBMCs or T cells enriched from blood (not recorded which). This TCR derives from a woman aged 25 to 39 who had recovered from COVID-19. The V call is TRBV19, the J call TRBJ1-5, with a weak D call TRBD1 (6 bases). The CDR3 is CASKGLAGEYSNQPQHF. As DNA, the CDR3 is TGTGCCAGTAAGGGGCTGGCAGGGGAGTATAGCAATCAGCCCCAGCATTTT.